The table lists the clone carrying this T cell receptor beta chain with a few counts. The antigen remains undetermined. The sample belongs to a study of cytomegalovirus exposure and HLA in healthy donors. Study details: HLA-typed donors contributed around 82 million unique TCRs, which were held in an early data release.

Healthy bone marrow donors made up the donors. The CDR3 sequence is 16 residues long. The V and J ends lost 4 bases and 3 bases, in that order; junction bases with no gene match: 7. Germline CDR1 is SGHRS and CDR2 is YFSETQ. Findings of the study overall: Some highly shared sequence variants likely arose as a pipeline artifact. A later analysis appeared to link common viral pathogens to several of the most significant clusters.

In the PCR, 60 Vbeta and 13 Jbeta primers were used. Only in-frame clones appear in the TCRdb table, and some are missing; sequencing was by immunoSEQ multiplex PCR. The table lists 95,000 to 150,000 clones, around 73% of them singletons, with approximately 8.2% in the top ten. The V and J genes are TRBV5-1 and TRBJ1-5; 10 nucleotides align to TRBD1. The receptor was derived from a woman aged 40-49 years in good health and CMV-seropositive. Sequencing was performed on PBMCs. CDR3 in amino acids: CASSPGGTGVNQPQHF. The CDR3 region has the DNA TGCGCCAGCAGCCCGGGCGGGACAGGGGTCAATCAGCCCCAGCATTTT.